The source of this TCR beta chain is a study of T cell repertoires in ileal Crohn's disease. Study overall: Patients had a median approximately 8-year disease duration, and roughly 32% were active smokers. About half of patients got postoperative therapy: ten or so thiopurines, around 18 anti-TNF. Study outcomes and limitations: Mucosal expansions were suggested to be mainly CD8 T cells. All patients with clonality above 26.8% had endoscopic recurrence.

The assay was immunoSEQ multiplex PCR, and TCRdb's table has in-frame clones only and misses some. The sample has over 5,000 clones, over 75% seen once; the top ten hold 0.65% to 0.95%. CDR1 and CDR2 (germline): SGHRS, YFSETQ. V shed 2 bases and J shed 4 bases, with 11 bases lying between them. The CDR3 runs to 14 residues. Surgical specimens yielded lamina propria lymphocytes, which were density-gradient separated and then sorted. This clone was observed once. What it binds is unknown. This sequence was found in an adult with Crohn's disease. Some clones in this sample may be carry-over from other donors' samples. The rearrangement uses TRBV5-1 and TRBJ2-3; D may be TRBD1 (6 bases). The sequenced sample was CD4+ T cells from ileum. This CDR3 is CASSLQGRADTQYF. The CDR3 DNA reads TGCGCCAGCAGCTTACAGGGTCGCGCAGATACGCAGTATTTT.